These 14 T cell receptor beta chains were all obtained from the same sample, sequenced in a study of T cell repertoires in cytomegalovirus infection. Using its own MiXCR run on the reads, TCRdb lists one record per CDR3 protein. The sample consists of some 350,000 distinct CDR3 sequences, less than 20% of them appearing once. Sequenced input: PBMCs. These receptors all come from a human donor in good health (CMV status not recorded). Some clones in this sample may be carry-over from other donors' samples.

The table lists this clonotype with a few counts. The rearrangement links TRBV12-3 or TRBV12-4 to TRBJ1-2; 8 bases match TRBD1. CDR3 size: 14 residues. The V and J ends lost 4 bases and 6 bases, in that order; junction bases with no gene match: 7. CDR3 bases: TGTGCCAGCAGTTCGTCAGGGGGCGTTCATGGCTACACCTTC. It is translated as CASSSSGGVHGYTF.

The chain is built from TRBV20-1 and TRBJ2-5; unclear D gene. The ends were cut back, 6 bases at V and 5 bases at J, with 10 bases in the middle. The length of the CDR3 is 11 residues. Germline V lookup: CDR1 DFQATT, CDR2 SNEGSKA (reference sequence). The CDR3 loop is CSAAAPETQYF. CDR3 bases: TGCAGTGCCGCCGCCCCGGAGACCCAGTACTTC.

The sample holds a few counts of this clonotype. The V and J genes are TRBV28 and TRBJ1-4, with D unclear. The CDR3 spans 12 residues. Germline V gene data show CDR1 as MDHEN and CDR2 as SYDVKM. Trimming cost V 7 bases and J 8 bases, with 11 bases left between them. The CDR3 DNA reads as TGTGCCAGCACCGTCGGTCGGGAAAAACTGTTTTTT. Protein sequence: CASTVGREKLFF.

The V and J genes are TRBV2 and TRBJ1-2; TRBD1 matches 7 bases. Germline V gene lookup returns CDR1 SNHLY and CDR2 FYNNEI. The V and J ends lost 7 bases and 7 bases, in that order; junction bases with no gene match: 15. The CDR3 loop spans 15 amino acids. CDR3 sequence: CASIIEKDRVTGYTF. The CDR3 DNA is TGTGCCAGCATCATCGAGAAAGACAGGGTTACTGGCTACACCTTC.

This clonotype was picked up many times. This chain joins TRBV7-2 and TRBJ1-1, with D hard to call. The CDR3 sequence is 15 residues long. The V and J ends lost 7 bases and 9 bases respectively, with 24 bases between them. CDR1 is SGHTA, CDR2 FQGNSA, per germline. CDR3 nucleotide sequence: TGTGCCAGCAAGAAGGGTCCAGGTCTAAAAATTAAAGCTTTCTTT. Its protein is CASKKGPGLKIKAFF.

The chain joins TRBV7-2 to TRBJ1-1, with 7 positions matching TRBD1. The germline gives CDR1 SGHTA, CDR2 FQGNSA. With 6 bases clipped from V and 7 bases from J, the junction kept 14 bases outside the gene matches. This CDR3 is 15 amino acids long. CDR3 sequence: CASRADRDRVFEAFF. In nucleotides, the CDR3 is TGTGCCAGCAGAGCGGACCGGGACAGAGTCTTTGAAGCTTTCTTT.

The gene calls are TRBV20-1 and TRBJ2-3; D tentatively fits TRBD1 or TRBD2 (5 bases each). Germline CDR1 reads DFQATT; CDR2 reads SNEGSKA (reference sequence). The CDR3 covers 14 residues. The CDR3 reads CSLHNRDRTDTQYF. Written as DNA, the CDR3 is TGCAGCCTACATAACCGGGACCGCACAGATACGCAGTATTTT.

The V call is TRBV7-9, the J call TRBJ2-2; D gene ambiguous. Trimming left V 6 bases short and J 6 bases short, with 8 bases between. The germline V gene has CDR1 SEHNR and CDR2 FQNEAQ (reference sequence). The CDR3 has 12 residues. The CDR3 DNA reads as TGTGCCAGCAGGAGGACCTCCGGGGAGCTGTTTTTT. This gives the protein CASRRTSGELFF.

A note on this clonotype: One base away lies a much larger clone, so this may be a sequencing read error. The chain recombines TRBV7-2 with TRBJ2-3; no definite D call. Germline V CDR1 and CDR2: SGHTA, FQGNSA. Trimming cost V 9 bases and J 2 bases, with 6 bases left between them. This CDR3 is 11 amino acids long. DNA for the CDR3: TGTGCCAGAGGTCTCACAGATACGCAGTATTTT. It translates to CARGLTDTQYF.

Regarding this clonotype: One junction end does not reproduce the germline sequence, and a read error may be involved. CDR3 bases: TGTGCCAGCAGCTTGTCCCCCTCTAACTATGGCTACACCTTC. Amino acids: CASSLSPSNYGYTF. V is TRBV5-3 and J is TRBJ1-2, with D unclear. TRBV5-3 counts as an open reading frame of uncertain function. This CDR3 comprises 14 residues.

This chain connects TRBV7-2 to TRBJ1-1; D remains ambiguous. Germline-derived CDR1 and CDR2 are SGHTA and FQGNSA. The CDR3 totals 15 residues. Deletions cut 6 bases from V and 0 bases from J, with 14 bases between. The CDR3 nucleotides are TGTGCCAGCAGTTGGGCCGGGCAGATGAACACTGAAGCTTTCTTT. Translated: CASSWAGQMNTEAFF. Full variable domain (rest looked up from reference TRBV7-2 and TRBJ1-1): GAGVSQSPSNKVTEKGKDVELRCDPISGHTALYWYRQSLGQGLEFLIYFQGNSAPDKSGLPSDRFSAERTGGSVSTLTIQRTQQEDSAVYLCASSWAGQMNTEAFFGQGTRLTVV.

The sample holds a few counts of this clonotype. The CDR3 here is CSARDGTSPAYEQYF. The CDR3 nucleotides read TGCAGTGCTAGAGATGGGACGAGTCCGGCCTACGAGCAGTACTTC. The chain carries TRBV20-1 and TRBJ2-7; the D call may be TRBD1 or TRBD2 (5 bases each). V shed 0 bases and J shed 2 bases, with 14 bases lying between them. This CDR3 is 15 amino acids long. Germline V gene lookup returns CDR1 DFQATT and CDR2 SNEGSKA (reference sequence).

The chain has TRBV7-9 and TRBJ2-1; D remains unclear. Germline V lookup: CDR1 SEHNR, CDR2 FQNEAQ (reference sequence). The CDR3 extends over 16 amino acids. V dropped 1 base and J dropped 2 bases, with 12 bases sitting between them. Here the CDR3 DNA reads TGTGCCAGCAGCTTAGTAGGGTTGAAAACCTACAATGAGCAGTTCTTC. Protein: CASSLVGLKTYNEQFF.

This clonotype was counted at least ten times. The J gene is TRBJ2-1, the V gene TRBV20-1; D not resolved. The V end was cut by 6 bases, the J end by 7 bases, with 7 bases between. Per germline, CDR1 DFQATT and CDR2 SNEGSKA (reference sequence). The CDR3 spans 10 residues. The CDR3 coding sequence is TGCAGTGCCCTAGGGAATGAGCAGTTCTTC. It codes for CSALGNEQFF.